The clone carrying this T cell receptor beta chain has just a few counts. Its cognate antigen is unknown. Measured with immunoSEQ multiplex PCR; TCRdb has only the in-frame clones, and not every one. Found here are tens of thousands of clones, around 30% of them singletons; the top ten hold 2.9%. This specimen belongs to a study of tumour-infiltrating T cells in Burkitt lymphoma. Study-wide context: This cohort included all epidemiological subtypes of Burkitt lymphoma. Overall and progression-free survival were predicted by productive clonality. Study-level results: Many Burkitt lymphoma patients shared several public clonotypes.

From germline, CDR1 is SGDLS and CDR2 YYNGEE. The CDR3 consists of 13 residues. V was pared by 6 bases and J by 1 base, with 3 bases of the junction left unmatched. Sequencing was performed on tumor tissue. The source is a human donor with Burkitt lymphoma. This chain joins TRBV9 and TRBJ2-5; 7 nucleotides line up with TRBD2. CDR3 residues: CASTPGGQETQYF. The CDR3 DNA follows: TGTGCCAGCACCCCGGGGGGCCAAGAGACCCAGTACTTC.